One and the same sample provided the 25 T cell receptor beta chains below, sequenced in a study of blood T cells in healthy people across ages. A J-beta primer mix and a sample-barcoded 5' primer were used in a second PCR of roughly 7 to 12 cycles. One entry per CDR3 protein, called by TCRdb with MiXCR from the 5' RACE reads. The repertoire consists of 600,000 to 800,000 distinct CDR3 sequences, with about 50% occurring once and the leading ten covering less than 15%. The sequencing input was blood. Receptors originate from a woman of 80 years or more in good health.

The chain links TRBV5-1 to TRBJ1-2; D is possibly TRBD1 (5 bases). The CDR3 runs 15 residues. CDR1 is SGHRS and CDR2 is YFSETQ in the germline V gene. Trimming took 3 bases from V and 5 from J, leaving 17 bases between them. The CDR3 nucleotides are TGCGCCAGCAGCTGGGGGGGGACTGCAAGTTATGGCTACACCTTC. As protein: CASSWGGTASYGYTF.

The J gene is TRBJ1-5, the V gene TRBV28; 8 bases line up with TRBD1. The CDR3 length is 16 residues. CDR1 and CDR2 from the germline V gene are MDHEN and SYDVKM. J was trimmed by 3 bases and V by 8 bases; bases with no gene match: 12. CDR3 in DNA: TGTGCCAGCCACCTAGGGTGGGGACAGGTCAATCAGCCCCAGCATTTT. This encodes CASHLGWGQVNQPQHF.

This clonotype was observed at least ten times. The chain links TRBV5-1 to TRBJ2-3; TRBD2 aligns across 12 bases. This CDR3 comprises 16 residues. The ends lost 5 bases at V and 0 bases at J; junction bases unmatched: 4. Germline CDR1 is SGHRS and CDR2 is YFSETQ. Here the CDR3 DNA reads TGCGCCAGCAGAGGTACTAGCGGGAGGAGCACAGATACGCAGTATTTT. The encoded protein is CASRGTSGRSTDTQYF.

This rearrangement joins TRBV2 to TRBJ2-7, with 7 bases identical to TRBD1. This CDR3 contains 15 residues. J was trimmed by 4 bases and V by 7 bases; bases with no gene match: 13. The germline CDR1 and CDR2 sequences are SNHLY and FYNNEI. CDR3 coding DNA: TGTGCCAGCATACTTGAGGGGACAGTCAAGTACGAGCAGTACTTC. It codes for CASILEGTVKYEQYF.

The chain combines TRBV7-2 with TRBJ1-4; 10 positions match TRBD1. The V gene's germline CDR1 is SGHTA and CDR2 FQGNSA. V trimming: 0 bases; J trimming: 7 bases; junction bases outside the gene matches: 8. The CDR3 contains 17 residues. The CDR3 sequence: CASSLAIATGGSEKLFF. The DNA for the CDR3 is TGTGCCAGCAGCTTAGCCATTGCGACAGGGGGCAGTGAAAAACTGTTTTTT.

The chain is built from TRBV6-5 and TRBJ1-1; TRBD1 is a possible D gene (6 bases). The CDR3 runs 12 residues. The V gene's germline CDR1 is MNHEY and CDR2 SVGAGI. Trimming took 7 bases from V and 4 from J, leaving 10 bases between them. This chain's CDR3 is CASKEGGTEAFF. CDR3 DNA: TGTGCCAGCAAGGAGGGGGGCACTGAAGCTTTCTTT.

The genes are TRBV5-1 and TRBJ1-3; D gene uncertain. V was pared by 2 bases and J by 0 bases, with 12 bases between. The CDR3 sequence is 16 residues long. Germline V gene data show CDR1 as SGHRS and CDR2 as YFSETQ. The CDR3 reads CASSFDEGISGNTIYF. The DNA of the CDR3 is TGCGCCAGCAGCTTCGATGAAGGGATCTCTGGAAACACCATATATTTT.

In this sample, this clonotype turned up many times. The chain has TRBV27 and TRBJ2-4, with no clear D. This CDR3 has 10 residues. Looked up from germline, CDR1 is MNHEY and CDR2 is SMNVEV (reference sequence). V was pared by 7 bases and J by 8 bases, with 6 bases between. DNA of the CDR3: TGTGCCAGCAAGGGTTACATTCAGTACTTC. It translates to CASKGYIQYF.

This clonotype has only a few counts. The chain recombines TRBV12-3 or TRBV12-4 with TRBJ2-2; D is perhaps TRBD2 (5 bases). V gave up 0 bases and J gave up 6 bases, with 14 bases separating them. This CDR3 comprises 16 residues. For the CDR3, the DNA is TGTGCCAGCAGTTTAGCGCGAGGGAACCTCCCCGGGGAGCTGTTTTTT. This sequence encodes CASSLARGNLPGELFF.

The chain carries TRBV12-3 or TRBV12-4 and TRBJ2-7; D may be TRBD2 (5 bases). CDR3 length: 14 residues. Deletions cut 6 bases from V and 4 bases from J, with 16 bases between. CDR3 nucleotides: TGTGCCAGCAGCCGAGGGCCTAAGAGGTACGAGCAGTACTTC. It specifies CASSRGPKRYEQYF.

V gene TRBV27 combines with J gene TRBJ2-1, with unresolved D. Deletions cut 6 bases from V and 6 bases from J, with 18 bases between. Germline assignment: CDR1 MNHEY and CDR2 SMNVEV (reference sequence). The CDR3 sequence is 15 residues long. CDR3 coding DNA: TGTGCCAGCAGACCCTTACCTTACATTCCCAATGAGCAGTTCTTC. This encodes CASRPLPYIPNEQFF.

The V gene is TRBV20-1, the J gene TRBJ2-5; no firm D call. Trimming shortened V by 5 bases and J by 10 bases, and 14 bases separated the two germline ends. Germline V gene data show CDR1 as DFQATT and CDR2 as SNEGSKA (reference sequence). The CDR3 consists of 11 residues. The CDR3 DNA follows: TGCAGTGCTGGTCCTGAAGGCCGCCAGTACTTC. Amino acid sequence: CSAGPEGRQYF.

The chain recombines TRBV2 with TRBJ2-3, with 11 bases fitting TRBD2. Germline V CDR1 and CDR2: SNHLY, FYNNEI. V shed 4 bases, J shed 8 bases, and the junction held 8 bases outside the gene matches. CDR3 length: 15 residues. CDR3 DNA sequence: TGTGCCAGCAGTGCTAGCGGGGGGCCTGCCTCTACGCAGTATTTT. Protein product: CASSASGGPASTQYF.

The genes are TRBV27 and TRBJ1-5; the D gene is possibly TRBD1 (6 bases). The CDR3 length is 15 residues. The germline CDR1 and CDR2 sequences are MNHEY and SMNVEV (reference sequence). V was cut by 7 bases and J by 4 bases, with 17 bases left in between. As DNA, the CDR3 is TGTGCCAGCACCCCCGGAACCGGGACAAATCAGCCCCAGCATTTT. Amino acids: CASTPGTGTNQPQHF.

This clonotype was recorded a few times. This chain links TRBV28 with TRBJ2-3; D not resolved. The germline V gene has CDR1 MDHEN and CDR2 SYDVKM. V lost 7 bases and J 1 base, leaving 18 bases between the germline ends. This CDR3 is 16 amino acids long. The CDR3 spells CASIGNGGIGTDTQYF. As DNA, the CDR3 is TGTGCCAGCATAGGAAACGGCGGCATAGGCACAGATACGCAGTATTTT. Based on the CDR3 plus reference TRBV28 and TRBJ2-3, the full variable domain is DVKVTQSSRYLVKRTGEKVFLECVQDMDHENMFWYRQDPGLGLRLIYFSYDVKMKEKGDIPEGYSVSREKKERFSLILESASTNQTSMYLCASIGNGGIGTDTQYFGPGTRLTVL.

The gene calls are TRBV20-1 and TRBJ2-3; D is ambiguous. The CDR3 is 13 residues long. Germline V lookup: CDR1 DFQATT, CDR2 SNEGSKA (reference sequence). Deletions cut 4 bases from V and 2 bases from J, with 10 bases between. CDR3 DNA sequence: TGCAGTGCTAAAGCCGGATTCACAGATACGCAGTATTTT. Its protein is CSAKAGFTDTQYF.

In its sample, this clonotype was seen a few times. This rearrangement joins TRBV20-1 to TRBJ2-3; TRBD2 agrees at 9 bases. From germline, CDR1 is DFQATT and CDR2 SNEGSKA (reference sequence). The CDR3 is 16 amino acids. V was pared by 1 base and J by 5 bases, with 10 bases of the junction left unmatched. The CDR3 bases are TGCAGTGCTAGAGCTCTCCCTAGCGGGGTGGTAGATACGCAGTATTTT. This encodes CSARALPSGVVDTQYF.

This clonotype appeared a few times. The V gene is TRBV9, the J gene TRBJ2-2; D possibly corresponds to TRBD2 (6 bases). V was pared by 9 bases and J by 3 bases, with 6 bases between. This CDR3 region has 11 residues. Germline CDR1 SGDLS, CDR2 YYNGEE. The CDR3, as DNA: TGTGCCACGGGAGACACCGGGGAGCTGTTTTTT. The encoded protein is CATGDTGELFF.

This sequence joins TRBV30 and TRBJ2-1; 9 bases match TRBD2. This CDR3 has 15 residues. Germline assignment: CDR1 GTSNPN and CDR2 SVGIG (reference sequence). With V trimmed by 3 bases and J by 6 bases, 9 bases remained unmatched. CDR3 amino acids: CAWRERREGLNEQFF. CDR3 DNA sequence: TGTGCCTGGAGGGAACGGCGGGAGGGCCTCAATGAGCAGTTCTTC.

The chain is built from TRBV7-9 and TRBJ2-5, with D possibly being TRBD1 (5 bases). Germline lookup yields CDR1 SEHNR and CDR2 FQNEAQ (reference sequence). The CDR3 is 15 residues long. Trimming shortened V by 3 bases and J by 2 bases, and 13 bases separated the two germline ends. The CDR3 nucleotides read TGTGCCAGCAGCTTCCAGGGTCTGGAGCAAGAGACCCAGTACTTC. Its protein product is CASSFQGLEQETQYF.

The table lists this clonotype with a few counts. This chain uses TRBV20-1 with TRBJ2-6, with unresolved D. V was cut by 0 bases and J by 0 bases, with 6 bases left in between. The CDR3 covers 15 residues. Germline CDR1 is DFQATT and CDR2 is SNEGSKA (reference sequence). In DNA form, the CDR3 reads TGCAGTGCTAGAGAAGGTAACTCTGGGGCCAACGTCCTGACTTTC. It is translated as CSAREGNSGANVLTF.

This clonotype appeared a few times. The rearrangement links TRBV25-1 to TRBJ1-1, with a possible D match to TRBD1 (6 bases). V lost 4 bases and J 8 bases, leaving 14 bases between the germline ends. The length of the CDR3 is 13 residues. CDR1 is MGHDK and CDR2 is SYGVNS in the germline V gene. The CDR3 DNA reads TGTGCCAGCAGTGGACTATCGGGACACGAAGCTTTCTTT. Protein sequence: CASSGLSGHEAFF.

This clonotype was found many times. This chain connects TRBV4-1 to TRBJ2-7; no firm D call. Trimming shortened V by 0 bases and J by 3 bases, and 9 bases separated the two germline ends. The CDR3 sequence is 14 residues long. Germline V gene lookup returns CDR1 MGHRA and CDR2 YSYEKL. The CDR3 sequence is CASSQDGQYYEQYF. In DNA form, the CDR3 reads TGCGCCAGCAGCCAAGACGGTCAGTACTACGAGCAGTACTTC.

V usage is TRBV10-3 and J usage is TRBJ2-5, with D maybe TRBD1 (5 bases). TRBJ2-7 matches the DNA end more closely, so the J call is doubtful. CDR3 length: 16 residues. Germline lookup yields CDR1 ENHRY and CDR2 SYGVKD. CDR3 in amino acids: CAISGRGSVASYEQYF. The CDR3 nucleotides read TGTGCCATCAGTGGAAGGGGCTCAGTCGCCTCCTACGAGCAGTACTTC.

A note on this clonotype: A much larger clone differs by one base, so this may be a read error. The chain links TRBV20-1 to TRBJ2-5; 7 bases agree with TRBD1. Judging by the DNA end, TRBJ2-7 fits better; the J call may be wrong. The CDR3 is 15 residues long. CDR1 and CDR2 from the germline V gene are DFQATT and SNEGSKA (reference sequence). CDR3: CSAGSRGNTRYEQYF. CDR3 nucleotide sequence: TGCAGTGCTGGATCCAGGGGGAACACGAGGTACGAGCAGTACTTC.